The 9 T cell receptor beta chains presented below share a single source sample, sequenced in a study of shared T cell receptors in the human thymus. Using immunoSEQ multiplex PCR, the repertoire was profiled, and TCRdb retains in-frame clones only, with some absent. The top ten hold over 0.008% of the sample, which has some 640,000 clones, roughly 86% seen once. In addition, the sample was reused for a study of human thymus T cells.

Sequencing input: thymocytes. Every receptor here comes from a boy younger than two with a congenital heart defect.

V gene TRBV27 combines with J gene TRBJ1-1; D possibly corresponds to TRBD1 (5 bases). The germline V and J ends were trimmed by 0 bases and 0 bases, with 8 bases remaining between them. There are 15 residues in the CDR3. Germline CDR1 and CDR2: MNHEY and SMNVEV (reference sequence). The DNA for the CDR3 is TGTGCCAGCAGTTTATCGGGGCCATTGAACACTGAAGCTTTCTTT. It is translated as CASSLSGPLNTEAFF.

DNA for the CDR3: TGTGCCAGCAGCTTAGATTGTTTCAATCCGAGCTCCTACAATGAGCAGTTCTTC. Its translation: CASSLDCFNPSSYNEQFF. V gene TRBV11-2 combines with J gene TRBJ2-1; D not certain. CDR1 is SGHAT, CDR2 FQNNGV, per germline. Between the trimmed V and J ends, which lost 0 bases and 0 bases, there was a span of 15 bases. The CDR3 totals 18 residues.

The chain links TRBV9 to TRBJ2-7; the match to TRBD2 covers 16 bases. The CDR3 consists of 21 residues. The V and J ends lost 4 bases and 2 bases, in that order; junction bases with no gene match: 18. CDR1 and CDR2 from the germline V gene are SGDLS and YYNGEE. The CDR3 region is CASSSLPFPGLAGGGPYEQYF. CDR3 bases: TGTGCCAGCAGCTCCCTCCCTTTCCCGGGACTAGCGGGGGGGGGACCCTACGAGCAGTACTTC.

The chain uses TRBV5-4 and TRBJ1-5, with D perhaps TRBD1 (5 bases). Germline assignment: CDR1 SGHNT and CDR2 YYREEE (reference sequence). The CDR3 totals 12 residues. Between the trimmed V and J ends, which lost 2 bases and 7 bases, there was a span of 7 bases. CDR3 coding DNA: TGTGCCAGCAGCTTTCAGGGCCAGCCCCAGCATTTT. It codes for CASSFQGQPQHF. The variable domain in full, completed from reference TRBV5-4 and TRBJ1-5, reads ETGVTQSPTHLIKTRGQQVTLRCSSQSGHNTVSWYQQALGQGPQFIFQYYREEENGRGNFPPRFSGLQFPNYSSELNVNALELDDSALYLCASSFQGQPQHFGDGTRLSIL.

V usage is TRBV5-6 and J usage is TRBJ2-1, with D perhaps matching TRBD2 (6 bases). Germline CDR1 SGHDT, CDR2 YYEEEE. This CDR3 is built from 16 residues. Trimming removed 4 bases from V and 0 bases from J, with 14 bases in between. CDR3 region: CASSNRDSGSYNEQFF. The CDR3 nucleotides are TGTGCCAGCAGCAATCGGGACTCAGGCTCCTACAATGAGCAGTTCTTC. The full variable domain, rest sourced from reference TRBV5-6 and TRBJ2-1, is DAGVTQSPTHLIKTRGQQVTLRCSPKSGHDTVSWYQQALGQGPQFIFQYYEEEERQRGNFPDRFSGHQFPNYSSELNVNALLLGDSALYLCASSNRDSGSYNEQFFGPGTRLTVL.

In its sample, this clone was seen once. The chain carries TRBV5-1 and TRBJ1-1, with D tentatively TRBD1 (6 bases). Germline V lookup: CDR1 SGHRS, CDR2 YFSETQ. Trimming removed 0 bases at V and 1 base at J, with 19 bases between. The CDR3 loop spans 18 amino acids. In DNA form, the CDR3 reads TGCGCCAGCAGCTTGGTCGGGACACCGAGCCACCGGAACACTGAAGCTTTCTTT. As protein: CASSLVGTPSHRNTEAFF.

The V call is TRBV5-4, the J call TRBJ2-7; a weak D match, TRBD1 (7 bases). This CDR3 is 19 amino acids long. The germline gives CDR1 SGHNT, CDR2 YYREEE (reference sequence). V dropped 4 bases and J dropped 4 bases, with 30 bases sitting between them. DNA for the CDR3: TGTGCCAGCAGCAGAAACAGGGGATTGTCGGGGGAAGAACCTTACGAGCAGTACTTC. Its protein product is CASSRNRGLSGEEPYEQYF. Together with reference TRBV5-4 and TRBJ2-7, the CDR3 gives the full variable domain: ETGVTQSPTHLIKTRGQQVTLRCSSQSGHNTVSWYQQALGQGPQFIFQYYREEENGRGNFPPRFSGLQFPNYSSELNVNALELDDSALYLCASSRNRGLSGEEPYEQYFGPGTRLTVT.

The chain is built from TRBV5-6 and TRBJ2-3; D gene unclear. From germline, CDR1 is SGHDT and CDR2 YYEEEE. Trimming pared 0 bases from V and 2 bases from J, leaving 13 bases between. The CDR3 runs 16 residues. This CDR3 is CASSLVFLEPTDTQYF. The CDR3 DNA reads TGTGCCAGCAGCTTGGTTTTTTTGGAGCCCACAGATACGCAGTATTTT.

V gene TRBV19 combines with J gene TRBJ1-5; D is unresolved. CDR1 and CDR2 (germline): LNHDA, SQIVND (reference sequence). The V and J ends lost 3 bases and 6 bases respectively, with 12 bases between them. The CDR3 has 14 amino acids. DNA of the CDR3: TGTGCCAGTAGTATTGGGCAGGAAGGTCAGCCCCAGCATTTT. This encodes CASSIGQEGQPQHF.